The 14 T cell receptor beta chains below come from one sample, sequenced in a study of shared clonotypes between healthy human individuals. Clones were read by immunoSEQ multiplex PCR, and TCRdb kept only the in-frame ones, dropping some. Among some 2,500,000 clones listed, approximately 93% were seen once. The sequenced material came from naive CD4+ T cells from PBMCs. Subset described: CD45RA+ positively selected. Source of these receptors: a man aged 18 to 30 in good health. Some clones in this sample may be carry-over from other donors' samples.

V is TRBV5-1 and J is TRBJ1-1; TRBD1 matches at 7 bases. Germline assignment: CDR1 SGHRS and CDR2 YFSETQ. The CDR3 is 15 residues long. V shed 3 bases, J shed 0 bases, and the junction held 5 bases outside the gene matches. The CDR3 region has the DNA TGCGCCAGCAGCTCATCCGGGACAGTGAACACTGAAGCTTTCTTT. This encodes CASSSSGTVNTEAFF.

This clone came up a few times. V usage is TRBV2 and J usage is TRBJ1-5, with 9 nucleotides matching TRBD1. V trimming: 6 bases; J trimming: 5 bases; junction bases outside the gene matches: 5. Germline V gene lookup returns CDR1 SNHLY and CDR2 FYNNEI. This CDR3 comprises 14 residues. CDR3: CASSRGQGYQPQHF. In DNA, the CDR3 is TGTGCCAGCAGCCGAGGACAGGGGTATCAGCCCCAGCATTTT. Variable domain in full (rest from reference TRBV2 and TRBJ1-5): EPEVTQTPSHQVTQMGQEVILRCVPISNHLYFYWYRQILGQKVEFLVSFYNNEISEKSEIFDDQFSVERPDGSNFTLKIRSTKLEDSAMYFCASSRGQGYQPQHFGDGTRLSIL.

The chain employs TRBV4-1 and TRBJ1-2; no reliable D call. Trimming shortened V by 4 bases and J by 5 bases, and 14 bases separated the two germline ends. The CDR3 covers 14 residues. In germline, CDR1 is MGHRA, CDR2 YSYEKL. The CDR3 is CASSRETDSYGYTF. CDR3 sequence (DNA): TGCGCCAGCAGCCGAGAGACGGACTCTTATGGCTACACCTTC.

V is TRBV18 and J is TRBJ1-1; D uncertain. Germline V CDR1 and CDR2: KGHSH, LQKENI. Trimming removed 2 bases at V and 2 bases at J, with 12 bases between. The CDR3 runs 15 residues. The CDR3 DNA follows: TGTGCCAGCTCACCAATGGCGGTAGGTAACACTGAAGCTTTCTTT. Protein sequence: CASSPMAVGNTEAFF.

The chain is built from TRBV10-2 and TRBJ1-5; 8 nucleotides agree with TRBD1. The CDR3 spans 18 residues. V shed 4 bases, J shed 4 bases, and the junction held 15 bases outside the gene matches. Germline CDR1 and CDR2: WSHSY and SAAADI. CDR3 amino acids: CASSGGRTGLVGNQPQHF. CDR3 coding DNA: TGCGCCAGCAGTGGGGGCAGGACAGGGCTGGTTGGAAATCAGCCCCAGCATTTT.

The chain combines TRBV29-1 with TRBJ2-1; 10 bases line up with TRBD2. This CDR3 is built from 14 residues. J was trimmed by 3 bases and V by 5 bases; bases with no gene match: 4. The V gene's germline CDR1 is SQVTM and CDR2 ANQGSEA. The CDR3 bases are TGCAGCGTTCACGGGACTAGCGTCTACAATGAGCAGTTCTTC. This translates into CSVHGTSVYNEQFF.

J is TRBJ1-5 and V is TRBV19; 10 bases map to TRBD1. J was trimmed by 6 bases and V by 3 bases; bases with no gene match: 8. This CDR3 comprises 16 residues. The germline CDR1 and CDR2 sequences are LNHDA and SQIVND (reference sequence). The CDR3 here is CASSIRMGQGSQPQHF. CDR3 nucleotide sequence: TGTGCCAGTAGTATTAGGATGGGACAGGGGAGTCAGCCCCAGCATTTT.

The genes are TRBV5-1 and TRBJ2-3; D gene ambiguous. CDR3 length: 16 residues. Trimming cost V 5 bases and J 4 bases, with 20 bases left between them. The V gene's germline CDR1 is SGHRS and CDR2 YFSETQ. The CDR3 nucleotides are TGCGCCAGCAGGTCAGGACCTCCTTTTAGCCCAGATACGCAGTATTTT. Translation gives CASRSGPPFSPDTQYF.

This clone is a singleton in its sample. The CDR3 region has the DNA TGTGCCAGCAGCTTAGCGGTGACTAGCGGGGGCAACAATGAGCAGTTCTTC. Amino acid sequence: CASSLAVTSGGNNEQFF. This chain connects TRBV7-2 to TRBJ2-1; 12 nucleotides align to TRBD2. The CDR3 extends over 17 amino acids. The germline gives CDR1 SGHTA, CDR2 FQGNSA. After removal of 0 bases from V and 5 bases from J, the junction contained 5 bases not matched to a gene. Using reference TRBV7-2 and TRBJ2-1 for the parts outside the CDR3, the full variable domain is GAGVSQSPSNKVTEKGKDVELRCDPISGHTALYWYRQSLGQGLEFLIYFQGNSAPDKSGLPSDRFSAERTGGSVSTLTIQRTQQEDSAVYLCASSLAVTSGGNNEQFFGPGTRLTVL.

V and J are TRBV15 and TRBJ2-7, with 10 bases matching TRBD2. Germline values: CDR1 LNHNV, CDR2 YYDKDF (reference sequence). Germline trimming cut 3 bases from V and 1 base from J; bases unmatched to any gene: 6. The CDR3 sequence is 16 residues long. The CDR3: CATSRARLAGSYEQYF. Written as DNA, the CDR3 is TGTGCCACCAGCAGGGCCCGACTAGCGGGTTCCTACGAGCAGTACTTC.

This clone has just one count. This CDR3 is also generated by other DNA sequences in the sample. Here the CDR3 reads CASSPISGANVLTF. CDR3 in DNA: TGTGCCAGCAGCCCCATCTCTGGGGCCAACGTCCTGACTTTC. The genes are TRBV14 and TRBJ2-6; D not certain. The CDR3 totals 14 residues. Germline-derived CDR1 and CDR2 are SGHDN and FVKESK. Trimming took 4 bases from V and 0 from J, leaving 4 bases between them.

The chain links TRBV9 to TRBJ2-2; 15 bases agree with TRBD2. In germline, CDR1 is SGDLS, CDR2 YYNGEE. V trimming: 4 bases; J trimming: 4 bases; junction bases outside the gene matches: 23. The CDR3 is 23 amino acids. CDR3 amino acids: CASSRGSRQGGTSGRKVTGELFF. CDR3 DNA sequence: TGTGCCAGCAGCCGTGGTTCTAGACAGGGGGGGACTAGCGGGAGGAAAGTCACCGGGGAGCTGTTTTTT.

V is TRBV9 and J is TRBJ2-2, with a weak D call TRBD1 (6 bases). This CDR3 is built from 14 residues. The ends were cut back, 3 bases at V and 7 bases at J, with 13 bases in the middle. CDR1 and CDR2 from the germline V gene are SGDLS and YYNGEE. The CDR3 region is CASSENYRDGELFF. In DNA form, the CDR3 reads TGTGCCAGCAGCGAAAACTACAGGGACGGGGAGCTGTTTTTT.

Comments on this clone: The identical CDR3 is also encoded by other nucleotide sequences in the sample. V gene TRBV20-1 combines with J gene TRBJ2-1; D is undetermined. This CDR3 is 11 amino acids long. The V gene's germline CDR1 is DFQATT and CDR2 SNEGSKA (reference sequence). V lost 6 bases and J lost 0, with 3 bases in between. CDR3 in amino acids: CSATSYNEQFF. DNA of the CDR3: TGCAGTGCCACCTCCTACAATGAGCAGTTCTTC.